The 2 T cell receptor beta chains below all came from one sample that was sequenced in a study of CD8 T cells in Susac syndrome. The authors reverse transcribed roughly 0.5 to 1 ug RNA with random hexamers. TCRdb re-called the immunoSEQ multiplex PCR reads with MiXCR, one entry per CDR3 protein. The table has approximately 80,000 distinct CDR3 sequences, 90% to 95% seen once. Sequencing input: CD8+ T cells from PBMCs. All receptors derive from a human donor with multiple sclerosis.

The chain has TRBV9 and TRBJ1-1; D is uncertain. Trimming cost V 4 bases and J 1 base, with 11 bases left between them. The CDR3 is 14 amino acids. Germline loops: CDR1 SGDLS, CDR2 YYNGEE. The CDR3 coding sequence is TGTGCCAGCAGCCCCCGTCTACAGAACACTGAAGCTTTCTTT. As protein: CASSPRLQNTEAFF.

The chain links TRBV4-2 to TRBJ2-3; 10 bases match TRBD2. The germline CDR1 and CDR2 sequences are LGHNA and YNFKEQ. CDR3 length equals 17 residues. V shed 0 bases and J 2 bases; nucleotides not matched to a gene: 5. The CDR3 sequence is CASSQEGLAGDTDTQYF. CDR3 sequence (DNA): TGTGCCAGCAGCCAAGAAGGTCTAGCGGGGGACACAGATACGCAGTATTTT.